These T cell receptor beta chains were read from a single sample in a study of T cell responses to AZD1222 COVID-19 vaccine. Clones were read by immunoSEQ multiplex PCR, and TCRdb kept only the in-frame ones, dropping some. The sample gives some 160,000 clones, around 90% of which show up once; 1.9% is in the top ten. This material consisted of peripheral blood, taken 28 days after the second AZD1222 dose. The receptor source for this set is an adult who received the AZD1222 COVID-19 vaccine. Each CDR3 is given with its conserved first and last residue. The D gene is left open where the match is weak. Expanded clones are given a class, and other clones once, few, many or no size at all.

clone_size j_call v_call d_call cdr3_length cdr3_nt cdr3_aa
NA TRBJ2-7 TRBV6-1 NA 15 TGTGCCAGCAGTGAATTCATGGGGATTCCCTACGAGCAGTACTTC CASSEFMGIPYEQYF
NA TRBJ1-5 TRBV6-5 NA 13 TGTGCCAGCAGTTTAAATTTCAATCAGCCCCAGCATTTT CASSLNFNQPQHF
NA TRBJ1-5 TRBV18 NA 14 TGTGCCAGCTCACCAGGGCAGGTCAATCAGCCCCAGCATTTT CASSPGQVNQPQHF
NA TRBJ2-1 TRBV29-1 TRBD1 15 TGCAGCGTTGTCATTCTGGACAGGGGGTACAATGAGCAGTTCTTC CSVVILDRGYNEQFF
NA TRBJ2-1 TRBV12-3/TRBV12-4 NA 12 TGTGCCAGCAGCCGGGTTGACCATGAGCAGTTCTTC CASSRVDHEQFF
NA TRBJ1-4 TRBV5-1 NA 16 TGCGCCAGCAGCGTGGCGCAGGGGAGGGCTTGGGAAAAACTGTTTTTT CASSVAQGRAWEKLFF
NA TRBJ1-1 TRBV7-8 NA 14 TGTGCCAGCAGCGCACGGCGGGGGAACACTGAAGCTTTCTTT CASSARRGNTEAFF
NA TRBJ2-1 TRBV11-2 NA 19 TGTGCCAGCAGCTTTCCGTTCTTTGACGGGGAAGTTCATTACAATGAGCAGTTCTTC CASSFPFFDGEVHYNEQFF
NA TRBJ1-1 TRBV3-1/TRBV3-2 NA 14 TGTGCCAGCAGCCCTGTGACAGGCGGGACTGAAGCTTTCTTT CASSPVTGGTEAFF
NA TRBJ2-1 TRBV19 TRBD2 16 TGTGCCAGTATAGGGATGGCTAGCGGGGGGGCCAGTGAGCAGTTCTTC CASIGMASGGASEQFF
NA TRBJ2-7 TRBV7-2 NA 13 TGTGCCAGCAGCTTTCGGGGACCCTACGAGCAGTACTTC CASSFRGPYEQYF
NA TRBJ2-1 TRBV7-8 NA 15 TGTGCCAGCAGCTTCGACTCCAATCGAGGAAATGAGCAGTTCTTC CASSFDSNRGNEQFF
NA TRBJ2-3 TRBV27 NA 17 TGTGCCAGCAGTTTACTACAGGCGATGCCTAGCACAGATACGCAGTATTTT CASSLLQAMPSTDTQYF
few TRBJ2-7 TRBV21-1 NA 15 TGTGCCAGCAGCAACGGTAGCGGGAGGGCTGGCGAGCAGTACTTC CASSNGSGRAGEQYF
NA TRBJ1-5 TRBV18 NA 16 TGTGCCAGCTCACCGGAGGTACGGGGTAGCAATCAGCCCCAGCATTTT CASSPEVRGSNQPQHF
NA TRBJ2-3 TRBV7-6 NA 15 TGTGCCAGCAGCTTAGCGGGGGGGCCCACAGATACGCAGTATTTT CASSLAGGPTDTQYF
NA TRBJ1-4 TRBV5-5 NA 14 TGTGCCAGCAGCCTACAAGGGACTAATGAAAAACTGTTTTTT CASSLQGTNEKLFF
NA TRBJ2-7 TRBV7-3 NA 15 TGTGCCAGCAGCCTAGGGAGCGGTAGCTCCTACGAGCAGTACTTC CASSLGSGSSYEQYF
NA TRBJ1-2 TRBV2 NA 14 TGTGCCAGCAGTGGGTCCAGGGTCCTCTATGGCTACACCTTC CASSGSRVLYGYTF
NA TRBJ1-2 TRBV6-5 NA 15 TGTGCCAGCAGTTACGGCGGGACCGTACGGGGGGGCTACACCTTC CASSYGGTVRGGYTF
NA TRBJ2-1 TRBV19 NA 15 TGTGCCAGTAGTATTCGGTCAGGGAGCTACAATGAGCAGTTCTTC CASSIRSGSYNEQFF
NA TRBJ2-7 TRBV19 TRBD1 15 TGTGCCAGTAGTACGCTCCGACAGGGGACGTACGAGCAGTACTTC CASSTLRQGTYEQYF
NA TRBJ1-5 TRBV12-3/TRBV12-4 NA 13 TGTGCCAGCAGTCCCGACAGGAATCAGCCCCAGCATTTT CASSPDRNQPQHF
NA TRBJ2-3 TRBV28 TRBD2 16 TGTGCCAGCAGTTCTCTCGGAGCGGGAGGTCCGGGTACGCAGTATTTT CASSSLGAGGPGTQYF
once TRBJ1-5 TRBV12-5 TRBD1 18 TGTGCTAGTGGTTTACAACAGGGGGGATCCAATAGCAATCAGCCCCAGCATTTT CASGLQQGGSNSNQPQHF
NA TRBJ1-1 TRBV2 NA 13 TGTGCCAGCAGTCCCCAGAAGATCCTTGGGGCTTTCTTT CASSPQKILGAFF
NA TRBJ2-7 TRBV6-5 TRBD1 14 TGTGCCACCTACCGGGACAGGGGGCTCTACGAGCAGTACTTC CATYRDRGLYEQYF
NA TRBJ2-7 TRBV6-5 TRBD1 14 TGTGCCAGCAGTTACCAGGGACAGATCTACGAGCAGTACTTC CASSYQGQIYEQYF
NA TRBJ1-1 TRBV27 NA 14 TGTGCCAGCAGTTTACTCGCTGGGGACACTGAAGCTTTCTTT CASSLLAGDTEAFF
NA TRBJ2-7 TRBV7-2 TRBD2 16 TGTGCCAGCAGCTTAGCTCACGGGGGGGCATCCTACGAGCAGTACTTC CASSLAHGGASYEQYF
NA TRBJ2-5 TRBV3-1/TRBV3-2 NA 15 TGTGCCAGCAGCAATATGTTTTCTTTCTCTGAGACCCAGTACTTC CASSNMFSFSETQYF
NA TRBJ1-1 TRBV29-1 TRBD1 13 TGCAGCGGGTGGACAGGGATGAACACTGAAGCTTTCTTT CSGWTGMNTEAFF
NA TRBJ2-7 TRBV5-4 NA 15 TGTGCCAGCAGCTTCCAAAACAGGTTTGGCGGCGAGCAGTACTTC CASSFQNRFGGEQYF
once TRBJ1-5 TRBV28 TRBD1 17 TGTGCCAGCAGTTTCGGGACAGGCCTATATCGAAATCAGCCCCAGCATTTT CASSFGTGLYRNQPQHF
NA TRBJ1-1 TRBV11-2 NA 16 TGTGCCAGCAGCTTAGGTGGGGCGGGGGGCGCCACTGAAGCTTTCTTT CASSLGGAGGATEAFF